These T cell receptor beta chains were read from a single sample in a study of shared clonotypes between healthy human individuals. Produced via immunoSEQ multiplex PCR; TCRdb's table is partial and in-frame only. The table shows fewer than 1.4 million clones, with about 84% occurring only once. Sequencing input: memory CD4+ T cells from PBMCs. All receptors come from a young man in good health. Some clones in this sample may be carry-over from other donors' samples. The CDR3 runs from the conserved cysteine through the conserved F or W. A D gene is named only where the DNA matches it firmly. The listing skips clone size in some rows; elsewhere it reads once, few, many or a size class.

. TRBJ2-7 . TRBV6-5 TGTGCCAGCAGCCGCCGACTAGATGGGCCCTACGAGCAGTACTTC CASSRRLDGPYEQYF
. TRBJ1-3 . TRBV5-8 TGTGCCAGCACCCCCCTTCGAGGAAACACCATATATTTT CASTPLRGNTIYF
many TRBJ1-2 . TRBV18 TGTGCCAGCTCACCCCTGGACAATTCGGCTAACTATGGCTACACCTTC CASSPLDNSANYGYTF
. TRBJ2-1 . TRBV7-3 TGTGCCAGCAGCTTAGGGGCGTACAATGAGCAGTTCTTC CASSLGAYNEQFF
. TRBJ1-5 TRBD1 TRBV4-2 TGTGCCAGCAGCCCCCGGGACAGGGAACGTCAGCCCCAGCATTTT CASSPRDRERQPQHF
. TRBJ2-7 . TRBV10-2 TGCGCCAGCAGTGACCCCGCCAGGGGAGGGTCCTACGAGCAGTACTTC CASSDPARGGSYEQYF
. TRBJ1-1 TRBD1 TRBV2 TGTGCCAGCAGCGGACAGGGGGTTGCCTCTGAAGCTTTCTTT CASSGQGVASEAFF
. TRBJ2-7 TRBD2 TRBV7-2 TGTGCCAGCAGCCCGGGACTACCTTGGGGTTACGAGCAGTACTTC CASSPGLPWGYEQYF
. TRBJ2-2 . TRBV4-1 TGCGCCAGCAGCCTGAACGAATACACCGGGGAGCTGTTTTTT CASSLNEYTGELFF
. TRBJ2-2 . TRBV15 TGTGCCACCAGCAGAGATCTAGGGACGAACACCGGGGAGCTGTTTTTT CATSRDLGTNTGELFF
many TRBJ2-3 . TRBV28 TGTGCCAGCAGGAACCCGGGGGCAGATACGCAGTATTTT CASRNPGADTQYF
few TRBJ1-2 . TRBV2 TGTGCCAGCGTCCTGGATCCTAACTATGGCTACACCTTC CASVLDPNYGYTF
. TRBJ1-3 . TRBV5-1 TGCGCCAGCAGCTTGGGAGGAGGAGGCTTTAGAAACACCATATATTTT CASSLGGGGFRNTIYF
. TRBJ1-1 . TRBV10-3 TGTGCCATCAGTGACGGCAGGGGCGCTGAAGCTTTCTTT CAISDGRGAEAFF
. TRBJ2-7 . TRBV7-2 TGTGCCAGCAGTCGGGGACGTGGCGCCTACGAGCAGTACTTC CASSRGRGAYEQYF
. TRBJ2-7 . TRBV5-1 TGCGCCAGCAGCTCGAGCAGGAGCTCCTACGAGCAGTACTTC CASSSSRSSYEQYF
few TRBJ2-1 TRBD2 TRBV28 TGTGCCAGCAGTCTATCGGGACTAGCGGGAGCCCATGAGCAGTTCTTC CASSLSGLAGAHEQFF
. TRBJ1-2 . TRBV6-5 TGTGCCAGCAGTTACCCAACAGCTAGCTATGGCTACACCTTC CASSYPTASYGYTF
. TRBJ2-7 TRBD1 TRBV5-6 TGTGCCAGCAGCCGGGACAGGGGGCTCGAGCAGTACTTC CASSRDRGLEQYF
. TRBJ2-2 TRBD2 TRBV5-1 TGCGCCAGCAGCCATGGAGGTAGCGGGGCCACCGGGGAGCTGTTTTTT CASSHGGSGATGELFF
. TRBJ1-5 . TRBV30 TGTGCCTGGACTCCAGTAAGCAATCAGCCCCAGCATTTT CAWTPVSNQPQHF
once TRBJ2-7 TRBD1 TRBV30 TGTGCTTCCGGGACAGGGGCCTACGAGCAGTACTTC CASGTGAYEQYF
. TRBJ2-3 TRBD2 TRBV10-1 TGCGCCAGCAGTGACCGGACTAGCGGGAGCACAGATACGCAGTATTTT CASSDRTSGSTDTQYF
. TRBJ1-4 . TRBV19 TGTGCCAGTAGTAGGGGCAGCCTGACGTGGGATGAAAAACTGTTTTTT CASSRGSLTWDEKLFF
. TRBJ2-5 TRBD1 TRBV7-7 TGTGCCAGCAGCTTTGGTCCAGACAGGGGGGAGACCCAGTACTTC CASSFGPDRGETQYF
many TRBJ1-5 TRBD1 TRBV19 TGTGCCAGTAGTATCACCGACAGGGGGCGAGGTCAGCCCCAGCATTTT CASSITDRGRGQPQHF
. TRBJ2-7 . TRBV11-2 TGTGCCAGCAGCCCAATAAGGGGAGGGGGCAACACCTACGAGCAGTACTTC CASSPIRGGGNTYEQYF
. TRBJ1-1 TRBD1 TRBV5-1 TGCGCCAGCAGCTTCGACAGGGGGAACACTGAAGCTTTCTTT CASSFDRGNTEAFF
. TRBJ1-4 TRBD1 TRBV4-2 TGTGCCAGCAGCCGCTCCCGACAGGGGTCGACTGAAAAACTGTTTTTT CASSRSRQGSTEKLFF
. TRBJ2-2 TRBD1 TRBV7-3 TGTGCCAGCAGCCGGGACAGGTGGACCGGGGAGCTGTTTTTT CASSRDRWTGELFF
. TRBJ2-5 . TRBV10-3 TGTGCCATCAGTGCCGGGGCCCCCCGGGAGACCCAGTACTTC CAISAGAPRETQYF
. TRBJ2-7 . TRBV6-5 TGTGCCAGCAGTTACTCGGGGGGGGCCTCCTACGAGCAGTACTTC CASSYSGGASYEQYF
. TRBJ1-1 . TRBV5-4 TGTGCCAGCAGTAAGGACGTCCTTCGGGCGACCACTGAAGCTTTCTTT CASSKDVLRATTEAFF
. TRBJ2-3 TRBD2 TRBV5-1 TGCGCCAGCAGCTTTCTAGCGGGCAGCACAGATACGCAGTATTTT CASSFLAGSTDTQYF
. TRBJ1-2 TRBD1 TRBV19 TGTGCCAGTAGTATCGGGGGCAGGGGGCAAGGCTACACCTTC CASSIGGRGQGYTF
many TRBJ2-5 . TRBV11-3 TGTGCCAGCAGCTTAGAGGGGGAGACCCAGTACTTC CASSLEGETQYF
few TRBJ2-1 . TRBV27 TGTGCCAGCAGGGGATGGGGGAGGGAGCAGTTCTTC CASRGWGREQFF
once TRBJ2-1 . TRBV21-1 TGTGCCAGCAGCTATATGGCCAAGGACAATGAGCAGTTCTTC CASSYMAKDNEQFF
once TRBJ2-2 TRBD2 TRBV4-3 TGCGCCAGCAGCCAAGATCCCCCGGGAGGTAGAACCGGGGAGCTGTTTTTT CASSQDPPGGRTGELFF
. TRBJ2-7 . TRBV28 TGTGCCAGCAGTTTTGGGCCGTACGAGCAGTACTTC CASSFGPYEQYF
. TRBJ2-1 TRBD2 TRBV7-7 TGTGCCAGCAGCTTAGTCTCTCTAGCGGGAGTGGATGAGCAGTTCTTC CASSLVSLAGVDEQFF
. TRBJ1-3 . TRBV6-5 TGTGCCAGCAGTTACACGCTACAGGGCTCTGGAAACACCATATATTTT CASSYTLQGSGNTIYF
few TRBJ1-2 . TRBV7-2 TGTGCCAGCAGCTTAGGGGTCGGCAACAACTATGGCTACACCTTC CASSLGVGNNYGYTF
many TRBJ2-7 TRBD1 TRBV5-4 TGTGCCAGCAGCTTTATGACAGGGGTAGGAGGGGAGCAGTACTTC CASSFMTGVGGEQYF
. TRBJ2-2 . TRBV5-1 TGCGCCAGCAGCTTGAACGGTTACACCGGGGAGCTGTTTTTT CASSLNGYTGELFF
. TRBJ2-7 TRBD2 TRBV18 TGTGCCAGCTCACCATCAACGGGGGGCTACGAGCAGTACTTC CASSPSTGGYEQYF
. TRBJ1-2 . TRBV5-3 TGTGCCAGAAGCTACCGGGGCTATGGCTACACCTTC CARSYRGYGYTF
. TRBJ2-7 TRBD1 TRBV25-1 TGTGCCAGCAGTGAATACTCGGACAGGGACGAGCAGTACTTC CASSEYSDRDEQYF
. TRBJ1-1 TRBD1 TRBV6-6 TGTGCCAGCAGTCCTTTCGGACAGGGAAACACTGAAGCTTTCTTT CASSPFGQGNTEAFF
. TRBJ2-1 TRBD2 TRBV5-6 TGTGCCAGCAGCTTGGACGGGAGGAACAATGAGCAGTTCTTC CASSLDGRNNEQFF
. TRBJ1-1 TRBD1 TRBV5-1 TGCGCCAGCAGGGGGGGCTCCGGACAGGGGACCACTGAAGCTTTCTTT CASRGGSGQGTTEAFF
. TRBJ2-1 . TRBV27 TGTGCCAGCAGTTCTACCGGCCTATACAATGAGCAGTTCTTC CASSSTGLYNEQFF